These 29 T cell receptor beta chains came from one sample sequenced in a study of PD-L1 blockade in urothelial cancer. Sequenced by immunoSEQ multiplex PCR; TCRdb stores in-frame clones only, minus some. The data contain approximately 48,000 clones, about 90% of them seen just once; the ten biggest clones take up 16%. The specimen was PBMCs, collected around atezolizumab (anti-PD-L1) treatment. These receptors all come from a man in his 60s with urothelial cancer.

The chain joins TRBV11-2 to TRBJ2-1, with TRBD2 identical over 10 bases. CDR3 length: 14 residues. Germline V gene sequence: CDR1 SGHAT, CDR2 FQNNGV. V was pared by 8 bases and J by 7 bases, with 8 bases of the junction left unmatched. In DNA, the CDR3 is TGTGCCAGCCAACCTAGCGGGAGTATGAATGAGCAGTTCTTC. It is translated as CASQPSGSMNEQFF.

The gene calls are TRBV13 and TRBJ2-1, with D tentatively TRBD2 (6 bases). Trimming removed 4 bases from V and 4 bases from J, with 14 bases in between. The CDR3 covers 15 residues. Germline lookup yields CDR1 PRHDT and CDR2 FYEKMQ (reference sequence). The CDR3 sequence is CASSSGLYQYNEQFF. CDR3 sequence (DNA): TGTGCCAGCAGCTCTGGACTATATCAGTACAATGAGCAGTTCTTC.

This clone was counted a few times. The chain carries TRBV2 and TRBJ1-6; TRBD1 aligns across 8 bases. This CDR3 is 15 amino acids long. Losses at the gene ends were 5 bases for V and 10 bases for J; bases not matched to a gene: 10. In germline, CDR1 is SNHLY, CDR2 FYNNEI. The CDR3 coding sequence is TGTGCCAGCAGTTACTCAGGGGGCGTAGGGTCACCCCTCCACTTT. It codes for CASSYSGGVGSPLHF.

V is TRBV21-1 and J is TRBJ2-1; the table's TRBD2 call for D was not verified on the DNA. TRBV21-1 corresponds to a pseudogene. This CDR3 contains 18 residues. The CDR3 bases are TGTGCCAGCAGCGCAACCCCCCCGCGAGCGGGAGGGCCGAATGAGCAGTTCTTC. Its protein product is CASSATPPRAGGPNEQFF.

The CDR3 is CASSLQAGETDTQYF. In DNA, the CDR3 is TGTGCCAGCAGCTTACAAGCGGGAGAAACAGATACGCAGTATTTT. The rearrangement links TRBV7-2 to TRBJ2-3; TRBD2 matches at 8 bases. V dropped 2 bases and J dropped 3; count of bases not matched to a gene: 4. The CDR3 covers 15 residues. In germline, CDR1 is SGHTA, CDR2 FQGNSA.

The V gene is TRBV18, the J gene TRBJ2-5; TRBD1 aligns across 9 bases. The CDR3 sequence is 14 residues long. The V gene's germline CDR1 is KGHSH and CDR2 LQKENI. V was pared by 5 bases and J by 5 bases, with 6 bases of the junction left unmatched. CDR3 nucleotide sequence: TGTGCCAGCTCAAGTAAGACAGGGGGTGAGACCCAGTACTTC. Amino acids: CASSSKTGGETQYF.

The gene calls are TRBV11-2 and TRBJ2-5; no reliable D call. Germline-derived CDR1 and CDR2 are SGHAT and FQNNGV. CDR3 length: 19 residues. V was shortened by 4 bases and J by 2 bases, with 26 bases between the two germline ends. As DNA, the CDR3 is TGTGCCAGCAGCTCTAGGATCTACCCTCAGTCTAGTTCACAAGAGACCCAGTACTTC. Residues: CASSSRIYPQSSSQETQYF.

The CDR3 nucleotides are TGTGCCAGCAAGGACAGCTCTGGAAACACCATATATTTT. Its translation: CASKDSSGNTIYF. V and J are TRBV6-5 and TRBJ1-3, with TRBD1 as a possible D gene (6 bases). V was cut by 7 bases and J by 0 bases, with 7 bases left in between. The CDR3 covers 13 residues. Germline V gives CDR1 MNHEY, CDR2 SVGAGI.

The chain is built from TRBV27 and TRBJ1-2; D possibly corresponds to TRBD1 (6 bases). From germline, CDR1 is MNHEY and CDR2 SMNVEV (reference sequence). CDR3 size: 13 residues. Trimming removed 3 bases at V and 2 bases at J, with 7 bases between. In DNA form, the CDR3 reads TGTGCCAGCAGTTTCGGACAGAACTATGGCTACACCTTC. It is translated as CASSFGQNYGYTF.

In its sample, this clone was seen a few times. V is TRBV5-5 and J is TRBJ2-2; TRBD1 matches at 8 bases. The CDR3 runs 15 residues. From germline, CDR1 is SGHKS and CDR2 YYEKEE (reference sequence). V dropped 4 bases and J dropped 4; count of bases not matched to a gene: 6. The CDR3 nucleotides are TGTGCCAGCAGCCGCATACAGGGGGGCACCGGGGAGCTGTTTTTT. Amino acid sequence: CASSRIQGGTGELFF.

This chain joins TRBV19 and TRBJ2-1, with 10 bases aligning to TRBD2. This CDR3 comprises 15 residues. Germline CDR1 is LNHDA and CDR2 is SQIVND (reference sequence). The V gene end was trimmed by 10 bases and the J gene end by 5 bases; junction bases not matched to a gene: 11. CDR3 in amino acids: CATEGWTSGDNEQFF. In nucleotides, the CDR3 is TGTGCCACCGAGGGCTGGACTAGCGGTGACAATGAGCAGTTCTTC.

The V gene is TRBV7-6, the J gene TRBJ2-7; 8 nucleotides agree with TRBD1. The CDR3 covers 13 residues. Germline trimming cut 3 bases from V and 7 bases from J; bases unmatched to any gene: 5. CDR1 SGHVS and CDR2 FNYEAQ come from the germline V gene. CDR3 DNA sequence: TGTGCCAGCAGCTTCCAGACAGGGGTTGAGCAGTACTTC. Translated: CASSFQTGVEQYF.

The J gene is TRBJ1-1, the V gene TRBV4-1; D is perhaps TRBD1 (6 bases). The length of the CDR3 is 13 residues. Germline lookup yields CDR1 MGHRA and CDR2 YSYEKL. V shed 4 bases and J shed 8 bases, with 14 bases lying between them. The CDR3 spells CASSPYRDKEAFF. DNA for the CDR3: TGCGCCAGCAGCCCATATAGGGACAAGGAAGCTTTCTTT.

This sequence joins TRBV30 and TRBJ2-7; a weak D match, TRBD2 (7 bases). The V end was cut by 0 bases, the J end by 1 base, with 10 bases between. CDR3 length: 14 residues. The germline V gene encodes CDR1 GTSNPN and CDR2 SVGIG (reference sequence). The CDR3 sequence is CAWSVGGPSYEQYF. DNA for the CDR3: TGTGCCTGGAGTGTGGGGGGGCCTTCCTACGAGCAGTACTTC.

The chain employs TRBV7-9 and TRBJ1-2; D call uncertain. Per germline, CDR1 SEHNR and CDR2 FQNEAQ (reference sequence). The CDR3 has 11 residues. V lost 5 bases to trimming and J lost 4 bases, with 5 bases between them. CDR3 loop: CASSNSYGYTF. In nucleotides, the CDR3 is TGTGCCAGCAGCAACAGCTATGGCTACACCTTC.

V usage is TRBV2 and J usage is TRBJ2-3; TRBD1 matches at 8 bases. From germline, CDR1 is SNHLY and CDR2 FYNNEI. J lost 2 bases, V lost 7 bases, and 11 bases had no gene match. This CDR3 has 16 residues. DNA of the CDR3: TGTGCCAGCACCCTGACAGGGGAAACTTCCACAGATACGCAGTATTTT. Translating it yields CASTLTGETSTDTQYF.

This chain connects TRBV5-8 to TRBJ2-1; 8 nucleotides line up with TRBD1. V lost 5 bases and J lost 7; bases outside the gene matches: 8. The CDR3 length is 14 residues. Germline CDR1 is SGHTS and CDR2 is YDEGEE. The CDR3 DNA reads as TGTGCCAGCAGTACCGGGACAGGCTTAAATGAGCAGTTCTTC. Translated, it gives CASSTGTGLNEQFF.

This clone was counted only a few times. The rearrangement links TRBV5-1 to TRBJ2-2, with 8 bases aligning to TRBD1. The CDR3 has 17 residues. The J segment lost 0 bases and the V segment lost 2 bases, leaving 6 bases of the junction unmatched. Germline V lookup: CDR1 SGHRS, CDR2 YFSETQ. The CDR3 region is CASSFVRGPTNTGELFF. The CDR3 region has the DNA TGCGCCAGCAGCTTCGTCAGGGGGCCGACGAACACCGGGGAGCTGTTTTTT.

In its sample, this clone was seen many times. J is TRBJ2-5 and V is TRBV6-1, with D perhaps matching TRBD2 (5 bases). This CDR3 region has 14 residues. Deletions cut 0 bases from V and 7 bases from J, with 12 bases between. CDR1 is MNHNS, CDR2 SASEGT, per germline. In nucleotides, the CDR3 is TGTGCCAGCAGTGAAGCTGGACTCGGCGTGACCCAGTACTTC. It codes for CASSEAGLGVTQYF.

The CDR3 DNA sequence: TGTGCCAGCAGTATACAGGCTAACTATGGCTACACCTTC. Encoded protein: CASSIQANYGYTF. The chain uses TRBV6-1 and TRBJ1-2, with D tentatively TRBD1 (5 bases). The V end was cut by 5 bases, the J end by 0 bases, with 7 bases between. The CDR3 runs 13 residues. Germline V gives CDR1 MNHNS, CDR2 SASEGT.

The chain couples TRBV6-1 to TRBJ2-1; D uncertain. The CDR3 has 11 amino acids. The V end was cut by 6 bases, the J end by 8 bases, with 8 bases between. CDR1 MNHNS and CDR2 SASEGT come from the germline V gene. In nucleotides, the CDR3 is TGTGCCAGCAGGAACTTGGATGAGCAGTTCTTC. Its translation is CASRNLDEQFF.

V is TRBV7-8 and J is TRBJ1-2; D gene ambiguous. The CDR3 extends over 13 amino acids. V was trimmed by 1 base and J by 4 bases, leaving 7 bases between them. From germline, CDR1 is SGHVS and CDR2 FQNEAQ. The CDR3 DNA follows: TGTGCCAGCAGCTTAGGAGCCGCCTATGGCTACACCTTC. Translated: CASSLGAAYGYTF.

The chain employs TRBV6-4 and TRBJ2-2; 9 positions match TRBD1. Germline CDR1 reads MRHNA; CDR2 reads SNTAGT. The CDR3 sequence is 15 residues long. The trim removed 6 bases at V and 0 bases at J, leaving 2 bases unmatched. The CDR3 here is CASSRDRANTGELFF. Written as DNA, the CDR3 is TGTGCCAGCAGCCGGGACAGGGCGAACACCGGGGAGCTGTTTTTT.

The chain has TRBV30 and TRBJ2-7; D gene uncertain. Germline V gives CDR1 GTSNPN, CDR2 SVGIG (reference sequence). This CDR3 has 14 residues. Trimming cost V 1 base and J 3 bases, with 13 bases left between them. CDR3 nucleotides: TGTGCCTGGAGTGCTTCAGTGGGCGACTACGAGCAGTACTTC. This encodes CAWSASVGDYEQYF. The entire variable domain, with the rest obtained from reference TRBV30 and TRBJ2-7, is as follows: SQTIHQWPATLVQPVGSPLSLECTVEGTSNPNLYWYRQAAGRGLQLLFYSVGIGQISSEVPQNLSASRPQDRQFILSSKKLLLSDSGFYLCAWSASVGDYEQYFGPGTRLTVT.

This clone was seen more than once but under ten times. The CDR3 sequence: CAWRKRTTTDTQYF. As DNA, the CDR3 is TGTGCCTGGAGAAAGCGGACTACCACAGATACGCAGTATTTT. The chain is built from TRBV30 and TRBJ2-3; perhaps TRBD2 as D (6 bases). CDR1 and CDR2 (germline): GTSNPN, SVGIG (reference sequence). V gave up 3 bases and J gave up 2 bases, with 12 bases separating them. The CDR3 totals 14 residues.

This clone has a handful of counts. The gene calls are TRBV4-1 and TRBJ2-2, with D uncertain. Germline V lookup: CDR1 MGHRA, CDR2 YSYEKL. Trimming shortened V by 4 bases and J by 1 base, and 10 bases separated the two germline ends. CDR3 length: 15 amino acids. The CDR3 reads CASSPNAQNTGELFF. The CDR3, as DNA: TGCGCCAGCAGCCCCAACGCGCAGAACACCGGGGAGCTGTTTTTT.

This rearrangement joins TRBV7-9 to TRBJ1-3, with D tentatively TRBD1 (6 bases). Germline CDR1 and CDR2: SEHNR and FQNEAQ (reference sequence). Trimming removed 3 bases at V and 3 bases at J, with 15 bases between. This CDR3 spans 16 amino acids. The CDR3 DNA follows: TGTGCCAGCAGCTTGATTCACAGGGTCTTTGGAAACACCATATATTTT. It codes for CASSLIHRVFGNTIYF.

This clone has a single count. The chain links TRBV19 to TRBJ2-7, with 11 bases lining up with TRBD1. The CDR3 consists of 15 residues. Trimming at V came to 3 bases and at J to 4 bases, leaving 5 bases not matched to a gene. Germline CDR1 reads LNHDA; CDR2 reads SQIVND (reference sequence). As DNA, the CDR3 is TGTGCCAGTAGTATTTCTGGACAGGGGGCATACGAGCAGTACTTC. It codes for CASSISGQGAYEQYF. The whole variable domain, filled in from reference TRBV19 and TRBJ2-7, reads DGGITQSPKYLFRKEGQNVTLSCEQNLNHDAMYWYRQDPGQGLRLIYYSQIVNDFQKGDIAEGYSVSREKKESFPLTVTSAQKNPTAFYLCASSISGQGAYEQYFGPGTRLTVT.

The CDR3 DNA reads as TGTGCCAGCAGCCCCTTCGGGGGGTCTGGTTCACCCCTCCACTTT. As protein: CASSPFGGSGSPLHF. The rearrangement joins TRBV11-3 to TRBJ1-6, with D possibly matching TRBD1 (5 bases). Per the germline V gene, CDR1 is SGHNT and CDR2 is YENEEA. V was trimmed by 5 bases and J by 9 bases, leaving 17 bases between them. The CDR3 consists of 15 residues.